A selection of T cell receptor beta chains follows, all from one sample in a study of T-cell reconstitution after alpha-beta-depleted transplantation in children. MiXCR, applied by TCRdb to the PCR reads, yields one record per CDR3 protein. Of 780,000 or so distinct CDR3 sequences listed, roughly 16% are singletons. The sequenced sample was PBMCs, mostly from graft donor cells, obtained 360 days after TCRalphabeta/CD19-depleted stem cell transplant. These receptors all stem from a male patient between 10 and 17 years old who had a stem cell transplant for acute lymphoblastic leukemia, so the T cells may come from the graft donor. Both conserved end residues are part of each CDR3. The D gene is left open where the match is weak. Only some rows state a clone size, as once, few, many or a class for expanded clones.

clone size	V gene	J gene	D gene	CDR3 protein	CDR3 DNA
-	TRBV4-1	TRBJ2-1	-	CASSSHSLAGSYNEQFF	TGCGCCAGCAGCTCCCACAGCCTAGCCGGCTCCTACAATGAGCAGTTCTTC
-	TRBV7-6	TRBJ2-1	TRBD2	CASSLSPSSGRDNEQFF	TGTGCCAGCAGCTTATCCCCTTCTAGCGGGAGGGACAATGAGCAGTTCTTC
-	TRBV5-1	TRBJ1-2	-	CASSLTSRTRDGYTF	TGCGCCAGCAGCCTGACTAGCCGGACACGGGACGGCTACACCTTC
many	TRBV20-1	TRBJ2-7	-	CSAVSPGPYEQYF	TGCAGTGCCGTCTCCCCGGGCCCCTACGAGCAGTACTTC
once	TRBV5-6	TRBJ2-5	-	CASSPEGLQETQYF	TGTGCCAGCAGCCCCGAGGGTCTACAAGAGACCCAGTACTTC
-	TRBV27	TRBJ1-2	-	CASSPITALYGYTF	TGTGCCAGCAGTCCAATAACCGCCCTCTATGGCTACACCTTC
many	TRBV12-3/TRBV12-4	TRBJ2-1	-	CASSTRGGKNEQFF	TGTGCCAGCAGTACCCGAGGCGGGAAGAATGAGCAGTTCTTC
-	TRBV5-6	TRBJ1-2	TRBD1	CASGTALDYTF	TGTGCCAGCGGGACAGCTCTGGACTACACCTTC
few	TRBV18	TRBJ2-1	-	CASSPRENEQFF	TGTGCCAGCTCACCACGAGAGAATGAGCAGTTCTTC
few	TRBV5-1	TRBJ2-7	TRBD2	CASSKSSGHYEQYF	TGCGCCAGCAGCAAATCTAGCGGACACTACGAGCAGTACTTC
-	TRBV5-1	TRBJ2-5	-	CASSFLQQETQYF	TGCGCCAGCAGCTTCCTACAGCAAGAGACCCAGTACTTC
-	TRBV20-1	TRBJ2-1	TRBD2	CSASIGRGSYNEQFF	TGCAGTGCTAGTATCGGGAGGGGATCCTACAATGAGCAGTTCTTC
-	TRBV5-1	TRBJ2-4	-	CASSLGGAFQNIQYF	TGCGCCAGCAGCTTGGGGGGGGCCTTCCAAAACATTCAGTACTTC
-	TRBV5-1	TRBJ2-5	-	CASSLGRGPSQETQYF	TGCGCCAGCAGCTTGGGGAGGGGACCCTCCCAAGAGACCCAGTACTTC
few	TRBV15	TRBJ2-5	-	CATSRDHTGKETQYF	TGTGCCACCAGCAGAGATCATACGGGAAAAGAGACCCAGTACTTC
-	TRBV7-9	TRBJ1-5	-	CASSLGPRGIQPQHF	TGTGCCAGCAGCTTGGGGCCGAGGGGCATACAGCCCCAGCATTTT
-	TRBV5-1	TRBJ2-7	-	CASSLAGRTYEQYF	TGCGCCAGCAGCTTGGCGGGGAGGACCTACGAGCAGTACTTC
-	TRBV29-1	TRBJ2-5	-	CSGEANKETQYF	TGCAGCGGGGAAGCGAACAAAGAGACCCAGTACTTC
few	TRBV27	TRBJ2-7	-	CASSLELGPVAYEQYF	TGTGCCAGCAGCCTTGAGTTGGGGCCTGTAGCCTACGAGCAGTACTTC
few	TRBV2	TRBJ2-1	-	CASSRLRREDNEQFF	TGTGCCAGCAGTAGACTGAGGAGGGAGGACAATGAGCAGTTCTTC
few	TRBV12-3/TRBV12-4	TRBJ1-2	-	CASSPKRTAYGYTF	TGTGCCAGCAGTCCCAAGAGAACTGCCTATGGCTACACCTTC
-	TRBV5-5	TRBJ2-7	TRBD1	CASIRWDRVYEEQYF	TGTGCCAGCATCCGGTGGGACAGGGTATATGAAGAGCAGTACTTC
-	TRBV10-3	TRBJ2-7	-	CAISGQPYEQYF	TGTGCCATCAGTGGACAGCCCTACGAGCAGTACTTC
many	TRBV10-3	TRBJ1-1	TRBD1	CAIRGQGGGTEAFF	TGTGCCATCAGGGGACAGGGGGGTGGCACTGAAGCTTTCTTT
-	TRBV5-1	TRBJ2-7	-	CASSLAAVAYEQYF	TGCGCCAGCAGCTTGGCCGCCGTCGCCTACGAGCAGTACTTC
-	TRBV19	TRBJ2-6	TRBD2	CASEGGSAGANVLTF	TGTGCCAGTGAGGGCGGGAGTGCCGGGGCCAACGTCCTGACTTTC
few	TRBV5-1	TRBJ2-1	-	CASSLYDSANNEQFF	TGCGCCAGCAGCTTGTACGATAGCGCTAACAATGAGCAGTTCTTC
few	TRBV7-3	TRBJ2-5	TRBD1	CASSLRTGFPAPLQETQYF	TGTGCCAGCAGCTTGAGGACAGGGTTCCCCGCCCCTTTACAAGAGACCCAGTACTTC
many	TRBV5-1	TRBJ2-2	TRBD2	CASSGTSGANTGELFF	TGCGCCAGCAGCGGGACTAGCGGAGCGAACACCGGGGAGCTGTTTTTT
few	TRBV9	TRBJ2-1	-	CASSVELGVGNEQFF	TGTGCCAGCAGCGTAGAGCTGGGAGTGGGCAATGAGCAGTTCTTC
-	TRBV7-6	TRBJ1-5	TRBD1	CASSSLRTGESPQHF	TGTGCCAGCAGCTCCCTCCGGACAGGGGAATCGCCCCAGCATTTT
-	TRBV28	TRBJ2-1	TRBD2	CASSLSGTSAHGKTYNEQFF	TGTGCCAGCAGTTTATCGGGGACTAGCGCCCACGGTAAAACCTACAATGAGCAGTTCTTC